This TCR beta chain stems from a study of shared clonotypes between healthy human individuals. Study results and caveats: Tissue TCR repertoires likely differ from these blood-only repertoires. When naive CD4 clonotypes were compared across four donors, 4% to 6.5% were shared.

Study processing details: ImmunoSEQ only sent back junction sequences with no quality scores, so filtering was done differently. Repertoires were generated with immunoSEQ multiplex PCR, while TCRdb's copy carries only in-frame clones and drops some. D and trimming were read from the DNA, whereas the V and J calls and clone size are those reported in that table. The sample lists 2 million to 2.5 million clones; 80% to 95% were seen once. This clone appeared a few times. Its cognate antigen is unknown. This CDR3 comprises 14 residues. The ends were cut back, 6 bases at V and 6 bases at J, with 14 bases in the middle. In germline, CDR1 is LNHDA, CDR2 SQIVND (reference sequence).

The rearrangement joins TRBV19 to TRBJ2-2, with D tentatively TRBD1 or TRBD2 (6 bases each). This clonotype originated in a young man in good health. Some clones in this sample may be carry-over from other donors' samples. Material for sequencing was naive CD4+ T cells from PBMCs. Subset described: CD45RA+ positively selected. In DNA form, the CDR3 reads TGTGCCAGTAGCGCGGGACACCCAGCCGGGGAGCTGTTTTTT. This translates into CASSAGHPAGELFF.